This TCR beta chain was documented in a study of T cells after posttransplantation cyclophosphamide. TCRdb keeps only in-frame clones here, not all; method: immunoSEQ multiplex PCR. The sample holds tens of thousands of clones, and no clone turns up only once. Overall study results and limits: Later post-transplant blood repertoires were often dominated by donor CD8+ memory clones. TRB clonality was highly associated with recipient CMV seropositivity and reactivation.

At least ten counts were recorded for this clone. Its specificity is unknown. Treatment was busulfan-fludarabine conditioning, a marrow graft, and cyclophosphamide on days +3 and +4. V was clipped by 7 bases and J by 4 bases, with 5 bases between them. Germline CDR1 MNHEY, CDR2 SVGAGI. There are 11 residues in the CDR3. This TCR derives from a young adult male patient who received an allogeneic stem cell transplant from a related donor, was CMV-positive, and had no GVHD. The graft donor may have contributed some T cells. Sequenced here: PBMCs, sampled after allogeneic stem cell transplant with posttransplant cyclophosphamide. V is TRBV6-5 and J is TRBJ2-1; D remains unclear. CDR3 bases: TGTGCCAGCACTCGTTACAATGAGCAGTTCTTC. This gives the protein CASTRYNEQFF.